The subject of this entry is one T cell receptor beta chain. The CDR3 extends over 13 amino acids. The germline V gene encodes CDR1 MDHEN and CDR2 SYDVKM. V gave up 8 bases and J gave up 0 bases, with 8 bases separating them. The sample comes from a study of T cell changes during pregnancy in multiple sclerosis. Produced via immunoSEQ multiplex PCR; TCRdb's table is partial and in-frame only. Altogether around 97,000 clones are present, 75% to 95% being singletons, with the ten largest covering just over 0.75%. The sequenced sample was peripheral blood, obtained in the second trimester of pregnancy. The source of this sequence is a female donor in good health, enrolled as a control in a pregnancy study. This rearrangement joins TRBV28 to TRBJ1-5; D unresolved. For the CDR3, the DNA is TGTGCCAGCCGAGAGAATAGCAATCAGCCCCAGCATTTT. Translated: CASRENSNQPQHF.